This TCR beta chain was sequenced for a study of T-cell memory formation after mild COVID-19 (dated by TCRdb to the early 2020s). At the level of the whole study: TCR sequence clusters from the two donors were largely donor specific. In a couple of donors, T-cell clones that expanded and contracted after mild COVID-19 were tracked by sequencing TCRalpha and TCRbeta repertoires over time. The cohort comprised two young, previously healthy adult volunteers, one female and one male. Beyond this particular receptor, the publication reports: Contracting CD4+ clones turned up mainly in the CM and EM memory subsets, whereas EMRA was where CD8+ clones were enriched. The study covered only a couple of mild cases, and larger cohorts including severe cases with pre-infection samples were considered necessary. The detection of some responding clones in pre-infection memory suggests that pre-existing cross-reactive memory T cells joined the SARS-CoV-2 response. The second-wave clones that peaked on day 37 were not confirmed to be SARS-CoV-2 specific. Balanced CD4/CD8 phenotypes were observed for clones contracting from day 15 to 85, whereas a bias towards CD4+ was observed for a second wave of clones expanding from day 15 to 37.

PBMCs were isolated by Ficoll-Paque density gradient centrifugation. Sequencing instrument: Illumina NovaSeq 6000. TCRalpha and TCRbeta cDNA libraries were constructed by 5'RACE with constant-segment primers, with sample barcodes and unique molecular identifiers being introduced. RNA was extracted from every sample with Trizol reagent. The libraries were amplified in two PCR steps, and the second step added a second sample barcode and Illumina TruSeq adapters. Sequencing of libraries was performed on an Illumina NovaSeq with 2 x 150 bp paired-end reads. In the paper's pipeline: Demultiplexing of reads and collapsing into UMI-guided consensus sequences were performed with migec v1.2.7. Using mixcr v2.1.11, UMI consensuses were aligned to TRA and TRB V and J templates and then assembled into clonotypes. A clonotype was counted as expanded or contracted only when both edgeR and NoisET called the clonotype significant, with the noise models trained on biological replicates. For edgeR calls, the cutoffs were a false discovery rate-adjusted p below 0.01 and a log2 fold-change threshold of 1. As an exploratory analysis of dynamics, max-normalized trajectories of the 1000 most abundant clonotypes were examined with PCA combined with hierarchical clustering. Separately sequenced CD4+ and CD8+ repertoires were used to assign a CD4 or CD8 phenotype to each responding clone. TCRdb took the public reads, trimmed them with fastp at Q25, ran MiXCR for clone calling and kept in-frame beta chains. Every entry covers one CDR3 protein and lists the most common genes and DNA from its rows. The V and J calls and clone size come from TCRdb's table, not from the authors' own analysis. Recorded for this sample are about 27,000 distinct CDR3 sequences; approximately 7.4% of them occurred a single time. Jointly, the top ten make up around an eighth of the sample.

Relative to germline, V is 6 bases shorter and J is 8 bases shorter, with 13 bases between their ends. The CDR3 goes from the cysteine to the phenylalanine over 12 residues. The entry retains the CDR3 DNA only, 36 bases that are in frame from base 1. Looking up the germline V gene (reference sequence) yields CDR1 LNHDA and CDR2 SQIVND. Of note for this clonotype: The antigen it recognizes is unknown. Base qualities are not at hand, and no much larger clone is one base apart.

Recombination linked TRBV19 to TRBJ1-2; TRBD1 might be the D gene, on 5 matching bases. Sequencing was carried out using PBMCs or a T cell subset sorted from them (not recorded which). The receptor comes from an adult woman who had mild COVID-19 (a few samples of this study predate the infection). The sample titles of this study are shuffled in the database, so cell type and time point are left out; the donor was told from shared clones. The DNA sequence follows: TGTGCCAGTAGCCCAGGGCTCGGAGGCTACACCTTC. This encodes CASSPGLGGYTF.